One and the same sample provided the 2 T cell receptor beta chains below, sequenced in a study of blood T cell repertoires in COVID-19. Clones were read by immunoSEQ multiplex PCR, and TCRdb kept only the in-frame ones, dropping some. This sample yields roughly 220,000 clones, of which around 84% are seen a single time; 5.5% to 7.5% belongs to the top ten. Sequencing was performed on PBMCs or T cells enriched from blood (not recorded which). The receptors stem from a woman aged 40 to 50 who had recovered from COVID-19.

The chain links TRBV28 to TRBJ1-3; TRBD1 agrees at 8 bases. Germline CDR1 is MDHEN and CDR2 is SYDVKM. CDR3 length: 16 residues. V lost 5 bases and J lost 0; bases outside the gene matches: 6. CDR3 loop: CASSPSGTGSGNTIYF. In DNA, the CDR3 is TGTGCCAGCAGTCCTTCCGGGACAGGCTCTGGAAACACCATATATTTT.

The chain carries TRBV25-1 and TRBJ1-2, with 9 bases identical to TRBD1. This CDR3 region has 15 residues. V lost 4 bases, J lost 3 bases, and 6 bases stayed unmatched. Germline assignment: CDR1 MGHDK and CDR2 SYGVNS. CDR3 nucleotide sequence: TGTGCCAGCAGTGGGGGGACAGGGTTCCACTATGGCTACACCTTC. This sequence encodes CASSGGTGFHYGYTF.